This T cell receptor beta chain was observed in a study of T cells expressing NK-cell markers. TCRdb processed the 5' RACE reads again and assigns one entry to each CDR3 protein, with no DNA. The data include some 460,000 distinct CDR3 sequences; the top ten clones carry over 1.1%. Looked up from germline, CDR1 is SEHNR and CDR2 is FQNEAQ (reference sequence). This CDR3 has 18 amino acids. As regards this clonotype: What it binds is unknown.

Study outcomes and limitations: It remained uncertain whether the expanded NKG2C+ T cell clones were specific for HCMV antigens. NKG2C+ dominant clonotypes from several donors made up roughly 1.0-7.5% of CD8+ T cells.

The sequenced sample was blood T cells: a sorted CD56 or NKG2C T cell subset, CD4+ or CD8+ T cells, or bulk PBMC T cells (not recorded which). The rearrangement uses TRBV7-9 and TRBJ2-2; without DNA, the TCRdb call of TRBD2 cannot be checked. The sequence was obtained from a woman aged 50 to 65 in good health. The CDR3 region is CASRRTSGRGRNTGELFF.